The entry below gives a single T cell receptor (beta chain) sequence along with its context. Its target antigen remains unknown. No much larger clone is present one base from it, and per-base qualities are unavailable. Using the deep immunoSEQ assay, multiplex PCR amplified TCR CDR3 regions from genomic DNA. Extracted genomic DNA from each cell subset was distributed evenly across all wells of several immunoSEQ 96-well plates, and each plate was treated as a replicate. For sorted subsets, 150 to 250 ng genomic DNA, equal to 30,000 to 35,000 T cell genomes, was loaded into each replicate PCR. The purified libraries were quantified using a Qubit 3.0 fluorometer, sized with a Bioanalyzer 2100, and then quantified again using the KAPA Library Quantification kit. Every immunoSEQ 96-well plate was sequenced on a separate single-read 150-cycle Illumina NextSeq 550 flow cell. The authors processed their data as follows. Because the immunoSEQ output included only junctional sequences and no quality scores, the filtering could not be the same as the filtering used for full-length reads. Sequences were annotated with PyIR, a Python wrapper for IgBLAST v1.9, and V/J genes and CDR3 were assigned using IMGT germline references. Reads with weak V/J assignments (E-value above 1e-6), missing CDR3, stop codons, out-of-frame junctions, or ambiguous translated residues were removed. V3J clonotypes were defined by identical inferred V gene, J gene, and CDR3 amino acid sequence. The percentage overlap between two repertoires was calculated by dividing the number of shared unique clonotypes by the size of the smaller repertoire. Repertoire richness was assessed with RTK rarefaction, the Chao1 estimator, and Recon v2.1 estimates of unobserved clonotypes. Generation probabilities were computed with OLGA for all TCRbeta clonotypes obtained by the gDNA method from four donors. TCRdb carries this immuneACCESS record with in-frame sequences only. Its versions omit some clonotypes, under half of them owing to an unresolved V gene in the studies checked, with the rest unexplained. V, J and clone size are taken as reported in that table, and D and trimming were inferred from the DNA itself. The sample table holds about 870,000 clones, of which about 92% were seen once. Jointly, the top ten make up 24% of the sample.

The data are from a study of shared clonotypes between healthy human individuals (TCRdb year 2020). Background on the whole study: A couple of women and three men aged 18 to 49 years were included in the cohort. To increase sequencing depth and limit assay-specific biases, different laboratories used diverse techniques to prepare libraries and sequence TCR repertoires. For each donor, three plates each were used for CD4 naive and CD4 memory, two plates were used for CD8 naive, and one plate was used for CD8 memory. To estimate repertoire size and how much clonotype sharing occurs between individuals, the study deeply sequenced the blood TCR repertoires of 5 or 6 healthy adults. Per donor, leukapheresis produced somewhere between about 0.9 and 10 billion PBMCs.

The junction shows trimming of 6 bases on V and 2 bases on J, plus 20 bases between the germline ends. The CDR3 spans 17 residues, from the cysteine through the phenylalanine. Only the CDR3 part of the read is kept: 51 bases, read in frame from the first base. For CDR1 and CDR2, the germline V gene lists MDHEN and SYDVKM. Findings and caveats that apply to the study as a whole: Larger estimated clonotype richness was generally found for naive subsets than for memory subsets. Pairwise subsampling led to the expectation that sequencing depth would affect the degree of clonotype sharing among donors. Sampling was restricted to blood, and TCR repertoires in tissues likely differ from the TCR repertoires found in blood. The genetic and exposure-history diversity represented was limited by the small number of donors. Rarefaction of sorted-subset datasets indicated incomplete sequencing despite the large sequencing depth. Clonotypes shared by all four sorted-subset donors showed higher generation probabilities than non-shared clonotypes. Sharing across a few donors was observed for approximately 5% of naive CD4, over 3% of naive CD8, 2% to 2.5% of memory CD4, and approximately 0.41% of memory CD8 clonotypes.

CD8 naive samples consisted of CD45RO-negative cells that were positively selected for CCR7, yielding a CD45RA+CCR7+ population without TemRA cells. Donors were healthy HIV-negative adults with no recently reported acute infections or vaccinations. Only Caucasian adults living in Nashville, Tennessee, USA were represented among the donors. Blood was obtained by leukapheresis, after which PBMCs were separated by Ficoll-Histopaque density gradient centrifugation and cryopreserved in liquid nitrogen vapor phase. Analytical flow cytometry was used to check the purity and quantity of each magnetically sorted T cell population. Genomic DNA was isolated from every sorted fraction and measured by UV absorbance on a Nanodrop 2000c.

The sequenced sample was naive CD8+ T cells sorted from blood. The meaning of the sample's cell subset or site label: CD45RA+CCR7+. The chain uses TRBV28 and TRBJ2-1; the D gene is perhaps TRBD1 or TRBD2, as each covers 6 bases. This clonotype originated in a man in his thirties or forties in good health. This receptor carries the CDR3 CASSYALEGGAYNEQFF. DNA sequence: TGTGCCAGCAGCTACGCGCTTGAGGGGGGCGCCTACAATGAGCAGTTCTTC.